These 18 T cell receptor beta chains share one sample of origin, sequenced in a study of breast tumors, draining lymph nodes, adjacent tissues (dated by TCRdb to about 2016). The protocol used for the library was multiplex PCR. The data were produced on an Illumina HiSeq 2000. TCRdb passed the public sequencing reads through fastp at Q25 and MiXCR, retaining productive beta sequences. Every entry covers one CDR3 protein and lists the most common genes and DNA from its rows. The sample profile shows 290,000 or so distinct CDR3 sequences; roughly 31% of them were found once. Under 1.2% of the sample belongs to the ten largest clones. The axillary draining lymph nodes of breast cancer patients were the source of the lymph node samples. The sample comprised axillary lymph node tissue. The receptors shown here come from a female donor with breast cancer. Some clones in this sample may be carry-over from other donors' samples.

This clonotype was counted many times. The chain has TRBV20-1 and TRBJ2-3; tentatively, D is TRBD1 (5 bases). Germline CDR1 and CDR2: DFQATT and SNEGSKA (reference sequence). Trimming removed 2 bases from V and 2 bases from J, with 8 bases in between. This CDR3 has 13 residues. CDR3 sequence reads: CSARRGNTDTQYF. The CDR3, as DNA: TGCAGTGCTAGAAGGGGAAACACAGATACGCAGTATTTT.

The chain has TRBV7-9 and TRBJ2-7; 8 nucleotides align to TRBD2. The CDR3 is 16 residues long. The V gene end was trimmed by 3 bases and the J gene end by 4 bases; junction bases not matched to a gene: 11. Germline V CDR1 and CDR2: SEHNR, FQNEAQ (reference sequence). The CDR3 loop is CASSLERKRGYYEQYF. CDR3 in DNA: TGTGCCAGCAGCTTGGAGCGCAAGCGGGGGTATTACGAGCAGTACTTC.

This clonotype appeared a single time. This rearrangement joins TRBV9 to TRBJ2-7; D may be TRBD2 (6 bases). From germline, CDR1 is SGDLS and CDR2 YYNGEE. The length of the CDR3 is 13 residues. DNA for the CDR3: TGTGCTAGAAGAGGTGAGGGAGGCCACGAGCAGTACTTC. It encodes CARRGEGGHEQYF. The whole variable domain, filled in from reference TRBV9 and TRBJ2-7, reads DSGVTQTPKHLITATGQRVTLRCSPRSGDLSVYWYQQSLDQGLQFLIQYYNGEERAKGNILERFSAQQFPDLHSELNLSSLELGDSALYFCARRGEGGHEQYFGPGTRLTVT.

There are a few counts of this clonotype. CDR3 protein: CASSYGGGRESGYTF. CDR3 nucleotides: TGTGCCAGCAGTTACGGGGGGGGGCGCGAGTCGGGCTACACCTTC. V and J are TRBV6-6 and TRBJ1-2, with a tentative D call TRBD1 (6 bases). Germline CDR1 reads MNHNY; CDR2 reads SVGAGI (reference sequence). CDR3 length: 15 amino acids. V was clipped by 2 bases and J by 8 bases, with 18 bases between them.

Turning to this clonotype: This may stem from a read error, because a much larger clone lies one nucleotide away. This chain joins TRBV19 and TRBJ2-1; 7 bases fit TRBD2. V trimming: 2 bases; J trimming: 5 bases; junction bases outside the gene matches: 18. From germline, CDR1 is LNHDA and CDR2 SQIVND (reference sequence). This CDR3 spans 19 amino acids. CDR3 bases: TGTGCCAGTAGTATAAAGAGGGCTAGCGGTGCCTTAACTAACAATGAGCAGTTCTTC. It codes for CASSIKRASGALTNNEQFF.

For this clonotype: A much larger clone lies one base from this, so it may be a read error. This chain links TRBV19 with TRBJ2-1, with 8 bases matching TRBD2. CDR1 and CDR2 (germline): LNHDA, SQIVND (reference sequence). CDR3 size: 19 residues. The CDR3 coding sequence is TGTGCCAGTAGTATACGGTCGTGGCTAGCGGGTTCCTCCTACAATGGGCAGTTCTTC. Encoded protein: CASSIRSWLAGSSYNGQFF.

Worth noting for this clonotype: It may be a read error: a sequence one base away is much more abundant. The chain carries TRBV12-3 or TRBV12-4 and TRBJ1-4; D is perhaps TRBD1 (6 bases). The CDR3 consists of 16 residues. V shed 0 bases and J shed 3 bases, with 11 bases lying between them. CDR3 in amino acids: CASSLAGTSANEKLFF. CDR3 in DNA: TGTGCCAGCAGTTTAGCAGGGACATCGGCTAATGAAAAACTGTTTTTT.

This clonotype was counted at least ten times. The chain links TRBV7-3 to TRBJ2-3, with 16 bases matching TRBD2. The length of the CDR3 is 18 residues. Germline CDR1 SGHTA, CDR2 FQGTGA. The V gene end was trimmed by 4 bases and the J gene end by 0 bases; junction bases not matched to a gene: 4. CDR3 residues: CASSSGTSGRASTDTQYF. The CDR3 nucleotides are TGTGCCAGCAGCTCCGGGACTAGCGGGAGGGCTAGCACAGATACGCAGTATTTT.

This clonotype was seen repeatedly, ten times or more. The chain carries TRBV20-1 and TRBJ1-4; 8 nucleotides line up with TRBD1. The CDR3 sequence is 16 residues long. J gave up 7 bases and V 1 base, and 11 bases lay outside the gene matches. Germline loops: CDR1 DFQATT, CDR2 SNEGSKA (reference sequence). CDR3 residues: CSARVGPGQVFEKLFF. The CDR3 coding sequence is TGCAGTGCTAGAGTTGGGCCGGGACAGGTTTTTGAAAAACTGTTTTTT.

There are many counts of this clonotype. The CDR3 loop is CASSQDRAGQRYAGYTF. The CDR3 DNA reads TGCGCCAGCAGCCAAGACAGGGCCGGCCAAAGGTACGCTGGCTACACCTTC. The rearrangement uses TRBV4-1 and TRBJ1-2; TRBD1 might be the D (5 bases). The CDR3 is 17 residues long. Germline V lookup: CDR1 MGHRA, CDR2 YSYEKL. V was trimmed by 0 bases and J by 7 bases, leaving 21 bases between them.

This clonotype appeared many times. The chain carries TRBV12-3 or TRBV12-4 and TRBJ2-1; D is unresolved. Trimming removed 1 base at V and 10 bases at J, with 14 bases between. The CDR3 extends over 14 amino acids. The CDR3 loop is CASSLGVVRQEQFF. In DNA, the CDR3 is TGTGCCAGCAGTTTAGGAGTCGTGCGTCAGGAGCAGTTCTTC.

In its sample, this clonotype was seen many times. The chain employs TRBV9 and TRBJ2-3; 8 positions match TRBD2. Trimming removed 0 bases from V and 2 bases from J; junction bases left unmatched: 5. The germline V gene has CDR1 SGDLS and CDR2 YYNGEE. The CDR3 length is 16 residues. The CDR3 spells CASSVEPSGPTDTQYF. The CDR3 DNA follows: TGTGCCAGCAGCGTAGAGCCTAGCGGGCCCACAGATACGCAGTATTTT.

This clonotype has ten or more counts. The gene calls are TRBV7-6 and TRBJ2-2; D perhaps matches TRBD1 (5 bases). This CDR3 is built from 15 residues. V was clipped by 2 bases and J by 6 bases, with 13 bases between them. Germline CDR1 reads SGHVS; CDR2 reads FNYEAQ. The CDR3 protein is CASSLSQGYPGELFF. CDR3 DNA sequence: TGTGCCAGCAGCTTAAGTCAGGGTTACCCCGGGGAGCTGTTTTTT.

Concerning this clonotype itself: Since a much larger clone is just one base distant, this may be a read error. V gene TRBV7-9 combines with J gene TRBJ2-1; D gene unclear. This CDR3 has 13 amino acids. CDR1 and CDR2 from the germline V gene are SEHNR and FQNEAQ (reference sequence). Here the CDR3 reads CASSLGGDPAESF. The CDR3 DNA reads TGTGCCAGCAGCTTAGGAGGAGATCCCGCCGAGTCCTTC. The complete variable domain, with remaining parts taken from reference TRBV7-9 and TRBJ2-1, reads DTGVSQNPRHKITKRGQNVTFRCDPISEHNRLYWYRQTLGQGPEFLTYFQNEAQLEKSRLLSDRFSAERPKGSFSTLEIQRTEQGDSAMYLCASSLGGDPAESFGPGTRLTVL.

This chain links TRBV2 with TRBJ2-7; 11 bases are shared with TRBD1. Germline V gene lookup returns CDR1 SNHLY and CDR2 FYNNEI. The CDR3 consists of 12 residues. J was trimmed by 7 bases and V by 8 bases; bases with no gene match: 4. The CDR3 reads CASRDRGGEQYF. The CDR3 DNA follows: TGTGCCAGCCGGGACAGGGGGGGGGAGCAGTACTTC.

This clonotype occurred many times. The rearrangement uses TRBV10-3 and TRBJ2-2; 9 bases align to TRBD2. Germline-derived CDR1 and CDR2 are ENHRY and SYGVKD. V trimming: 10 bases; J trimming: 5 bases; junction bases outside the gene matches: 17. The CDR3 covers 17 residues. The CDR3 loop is CATKPANSGSWTGELFF. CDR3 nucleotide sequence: TGTGCCACCAAACCGGCTAATAGCGGGAGTTGGACCGGGGAGCTGTTTTTT.

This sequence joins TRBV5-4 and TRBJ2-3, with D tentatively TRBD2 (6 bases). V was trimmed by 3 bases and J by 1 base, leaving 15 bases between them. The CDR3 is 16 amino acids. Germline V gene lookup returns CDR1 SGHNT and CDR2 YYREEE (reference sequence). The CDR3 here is CASSSRGAPGTDTQYF. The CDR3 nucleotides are TGTGCCAGCAGCTCCCGCGGGGCACCCGGCACAGATACGCAGTATTTT.

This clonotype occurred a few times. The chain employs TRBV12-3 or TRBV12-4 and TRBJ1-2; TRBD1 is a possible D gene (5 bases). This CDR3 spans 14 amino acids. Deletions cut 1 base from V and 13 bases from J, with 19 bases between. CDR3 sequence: CASSLGIKGPPGTF. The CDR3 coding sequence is TGTGCCAGCAGTTTAGGGATTAAGGGGCCTCCAGGCACCTTC.